These T cell receptor beta chains were read from a single sample in a study of Graves' ophthalmopathy and Graves' hyperthyroidism. TCRdb redid the calling of the multiplex PCR reads with MiXCR, one entry per CDR3 protein. This sample has approximately 640,000 distinct CDR3 sequences, with about 41% found just once. Sequenced material: peripheral blood. The receptors were sampled from an adult man with Graves' ophthalmopathy. CDR3s include the opening cysteine and the closing phenylalanine or tryptophan. A D gene is named only where the DNA matches it firmly. Size is omitted from some rows. Given values are once, few, many or a class for expanded clones.

J gene	D gene	clone size	V gene	CDR3 DNA	CDR3 protein
TRBJ1-1	NA	few	TRBV30	TGTGCCTGGAGTGGCAGATTGAACACTGAAGCTTTCTTT	CAWSGRLNTEAFF
TRBJ2-7	NA	many	TRBV2	TGTGCCAGCAGTGGGAAGGCCCACGAGCAGTACTTC	CASSGKAHEQYF
TRBJ1-4	NA	many	TRBV20-1	TGCAGTGCGGAAAGGACGGAAACTAATGAAAAACTGTTTTTT	CSAERTETNEKLFF
TRBJ1-5	NA	many	TRBV5-1	TGCGCCAGCAGCTTGGAGGCAGGCCGGGGGCAGCCCCAGCATTTT	CASSLEAGRGQPQHF
TRBJ1-1	NA	many	TRBV20-1	TGCAGTGCTAGGTCTGGGGGCCGAGCTTTCTTT	CSARSGGRAFF
TRBJ1-5	NA	many	TRBV24-1	TGTGCCACCAGTGTGGGGGGAAGCAATCAGCCCCAGCATTTT	CATSVGGSNQPQHF
TRBJ2-5	TRBD1	NA	TRBV7-9	TGTGCCAGCAGCAGAAGACAGGGGGCGACGGAGACCCAGTACTTC	CASSRRQGATETQYF
TRBJ2-6	NA	NA	TRBV2	TGTGCCAGCAGTACTCAGGGGAAGGCCAACGTCCTGACTTTC	CASSTQGKANVLTF
TRBJ2-2	TRBD1	NA	TRBV2	TGTGTCAGCAGCCCGCCGGGACAGGGGGCGAACGGGGAGCTGTTTTTT	CVSSPPGQGANGELFF
TRBJ1-1	TRBD1	many	TRBV5-1	TGCGCCAGCAGCTGGAACCAGGGGGTTGAAGCTTTCTTT	CASSWNQGVEAFF
TRBJ1-2	NA	NA	TRBV27	TGTGCCAGCAGCCCTAGTGGGGGGCGTCGGGGCTACACCTTC	CASSPSGGRRGYTF
TRBJ2-7	TRBD1	NA	TRBV12-3/TRBV12-4	TGTGCCAGCAAACCACAGGGGGCGCAATACGAGCAGTACTTC	CASKPQGAQYEQYF
TRBJ1-3	TRBD1	many	TRBV12-3/TRBV12-4	TGTGCCAGCACAAGGACAGGGGCTGGAAACACCATATATTTT	CASTRTGAGNTIYF
TRBJ1-5	TRBD1	once	TRBV24-1	TGTGCCACCAGTGACTGGGGGACAGGGGAGCAGGAGACCCAGCATTTT	CATSDWGTGEQETQHF
TRBJ2-5	NA	many	TRBV6-5	TGTGCCAGCAGTAACCGGGGGACCCAGTACTTC	CASSNRGTQYF
TRBJ1-2	NA	NA	TRBV29-1	TGCAGCGTTGAAGGGACAGCCAGCAACTATGGCTACACCTTC	CSVEGTASNYGYTF
TRBJ2-7	NA	NA	TRBV12-3/TRBV12-4	TGTGCCAGCAGTTTAGGGGGAGCCCCGGAGCAGTACTTC	CASSLGGAPEQYF